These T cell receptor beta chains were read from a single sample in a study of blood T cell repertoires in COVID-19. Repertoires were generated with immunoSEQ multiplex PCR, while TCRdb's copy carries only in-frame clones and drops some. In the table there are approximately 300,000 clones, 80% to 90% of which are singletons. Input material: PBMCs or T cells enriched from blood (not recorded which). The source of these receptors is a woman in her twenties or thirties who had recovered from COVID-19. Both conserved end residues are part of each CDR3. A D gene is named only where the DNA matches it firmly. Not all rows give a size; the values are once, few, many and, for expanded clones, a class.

CDR3 protein: CASSLGRGPVEQYF
CDR3 DNA: TGTGCCAGCAGCTTAGGAAGGGGCCCAGTCGAGCAGTACTTC
D gene: NA
clone size: NA
V gene: TRBV11-2
J gene: TRBJ2-7

CDR3 protein: CASSLDRQGPNSNQPQHF
CDR3 DNA: TGTGCCAGCAGCTTAGATAGACAGGGGCCGAATAGCAATCAGCCCCAGCATTTT
D gene: TRBD1
clone size: NA
V gene: TRBV7-8
J gene: TRBJ1-5

CDR3 protein: CSVTGPITRAGELFF
CDR3 DNA: TGCAGCGTTACAGGACCCATAACACGAGCCGGGGAGCTGTTTTTT
D gene: NA
clone size: NA
V gene: TRBV29-1
J gene: TRBJ2-2

CDR3 protein: CASRQGEVDTEAFF
CDR3 DNA: TGTGCCAGCAGGCAGGGGGAAGTAGATACTGAAGCTTTCTTT
D gene: TRBD1
clone size: NA
V gene: TRBV6-5
J gene: TRBJ1-1

CDR3 protein: CASSQDWAINEKLFF
CDR3 DNA: TGTGCCAGCAGCCAAGATTGGGCCATTAATGAAAAACTGTTTTTT
D gene: NA
clone size: NA
V gene: TRBV3-1/TRBV3-2
J gene: TRBJ1-4

CDR3 protein: CASSAQRPTEAFF
CDR3 DNA: TGTGCCAGCAGTGCTCAGCGTCCCACTGAAGCTTTCTTT
D gene: NA
clone size: NA
V gene: TRBV28
J gene: TRBJ1-1

CDR3 protein: CASSRSENTEAFF
CDR3 DNA: TGTGCCAGCAGCCGCAGCGAGAACACTGAAGCTTTCTTT
D gene: NA
clone size: NA
V gene: TRBV2
J gene: TRBJ1-1

CDR3 protein: CASSSGGAWEQFF
CDR3 DNA: TGTGCCAGCAGCTCCGGGGGGGCGTGGGAGCAGTTCTTC
D gene: TRBD2
clone size: once
V gene: TRBV7-9
J gene: TRBJ2-1

CDR3 protein: CAIGGGLNTEAFF
CDR3 DNA: TGTGCCATCGGCGGAGGGTTGAACACTGAAGCTTTCTTT
D gene: NA
clone size: many
V gene: TRBV10-3
J gene: TRBJ1-1

CDR3 protein: CASGLWGAGELFF
CDR3 DNA: TGTGCTAGTGGTTTGTGGGGGGCCGGGGAGCTGTTTTTT
D gene: NA
clone size: NA
V gene: TRBV12-5
J gene: TRBJ2-2

CDR3 protein: CASSTQTKRDTQYF
CDR3 DNA: TGTGCCAGTAGTACGCAGACTAAGCGGGATACGCAGTATTTT
D gene: NA
clone size: once
V gene: TRBV19
J gene: TRBJ2-3

CDR3 protein: CASRGVGTINEQFF
CDR3 DNA: TGCGCCAGCAGGGGGGTGGGGACTATCAATGAGCAGTTCTTC
D gene: TRBD2
clone size: NA
V gene: TRBV4-1
J gene: TRBJ2-1

CDR3 protein: CASSSIQGNQPQHF
CDR3 DNA: TGTGCCAGCAGTTCGATCCAGGGAAATCAGCCCCAGCATTTT
D gene: NA
clone size: NA
V gene: TRBV28
J gene: TRBJ1-5

CDR3 protein: CSARGQLGYTF
CDR3 DNA: TGCAGTGCTAGAGGACAGCTTGGCTACACCTTC
D gene: NA
clone size: once
V gene: TRBV20-1
J gene: TRBJ1-2

CDR3 protein: CASSSTGTLSNEQFF
CDR3 DNA: TGTGCCAGCAGCTCAACCGGGACACTGTCGAATGAGCAGTTCTTC
D gene: NA
clone size: NA
V gene: TRBV7-3
J gene: TRBJ2-1

CDR3 protein: CASTHRGHTEAFF
CDR3 DNA: TGTGCCAGCACCCACAGGGGGCATACTGAAGCTTTCTTT
D gene: TRBD1
clone size: NA
V gene: TRBV6-6
J gene: TRBJ1-1

CDR3 protein: CASSQGAPGANVLTF
CDR3 DNA: TGTGCCAGCAGCCAGGGCGCTCCTGGGGCCAACGTCCTGACTTTC
D gene: NA
clone size: NA
V gene: TRBV14
J gene: TRBJ2-6